Listed below are T cell receptor beta chains from one sample, sequenced in a study of cytomegalovirus exposure and HLA in healthy donors. Generated by immunoSEQ multiplex PCR, the TCRdb table keeps only in-frame clones and is missing some. The table shows 200,000 to 250,000 clones, with 65% to 85% occurring only once. Sequencing input: PBMCs. These receptors were obtained from a man aged 50 to 60 in good health and CMV-seronegative. The CDR3 runs from the conserved cysteine through the conserved F or W. The order of the fields is V gene, D gene, J gene, clone size, CDR3 DNA, CDR3 protein. D genes are given only for firm matches. The size field is filled for only some rows; it gives once, few, many or a size class.

V: TRBV7-9; D: TRBD1; J: TRBJ1-1; size: few; DNA: TGTGCCAGCAGCAGGGACAGGATGAACACTGAAGCTTTCTTT; CDR3: CASSRDRMNTEAFF
V: TRBV6-6; D: TRBD2; J: TRBJ2-7; size: -; DNA: TGTGCCAGCAGCCGGACTAGCGGGAGTTACGAGCAGTACTTC; CDR3: CASSRTSGSYEQYF
V: TRBV6-5; D: TRBD2; J: TRBJ2-2; size: -; DNA: TGTGCCAGCAGTTCCGGACTAGCGGGAGCCGGGGAGCTGTTTTTT; CDR3: CASSSGLAGAGELFF
V: TRBV2; D: -; J: TRBJ2-3; size: -; DNA: TGTGCCAGCCTCGGAGGAGCGAGCACAGATACGCAGTATTTT; CDR3: CASLGGASTDTQYF
V: TRBV30; D: -; J: TRBJ2-7; size: -; DNA: TGTGCCTGGACCCACTCGGGGAGCGGCCCATACTACGAGCAGTACTTC; CDR3: CAWTHSGSGPYYEQYF
V: TRBV6-1; D: -; J: TRBJ2-3; size: -; DNA: TGTGCCAGCAGTGAAGCCTACACAGATACGCAGTATTTT; CDR3: CASSEAYTDTQYF
V: TRBV10-3; D: TRBD2; J: TRBJ2-5; size: -; DNA: TGTGCCATCAGTGACAGCGGGAGGGCCGATGGGGAGACCCAGTACTTC; CDR3: CAISDSGRADGETQYF
V: TRBV30; D: -; J: TRBJ2-2; size: -; DNA: TGTGCCTGGAATGGCCGCGAGGGGAGGACCGGGGAGCTGTTTTTT; CDR3: CAWNGREGRTGELFF
V: TRBV30; D: -; J: TRBJ1-6; size: -; DNA: TGTGCCTGGAGTGCAGGACAGCTGAATTCACCCCTCCACTTT; CDR3: CAWSAGQLNSPLHF
V: TRBV11-2; D: TRBD1; J: TRBJ2-1; size: -; DNA: TGTGCCAGCAGCTTAACAACAGGGGCCCATGAGCAGTTCTTC; CDR3: CASSLTTGAHEQFF
V: TRBV7-9; D: TRBD1; J: TRBJ1-2; size: -; DNA: TGTGCCAGCAGCTCCGGACAGGCTTTGAATTTCTATGGCTACACCTTC; CDR3: CASSSGQALNFYGYTF
V: TRBV5-1; D: -; J: TRBJ1-2; size: few; DNA: TGCGCCAGCAGGGAAACAGACTATGGCTACACCTTC; CDR3: CASRETDYGYTF
V: TRBV27; D: TRBD2; J: TRBJ2-1; size: -; DNA: TGTGCCAGCAGTGTACGTAGCGGGAGCTCCTACAATGAGCAGTTCTTC; CDR3: CASSVRSGSSYNEQFF
V: TRBV7-9; D: TRBD2; J: TRBJ2-2; size: -; DNA: TGTGCCAGCAGCTACCCAAGCGGGGCGGGGAACACCGGGGAGCTGTTTTTT; CDR3: CASSYPSGAGNTGELFF
V: TRBV28; D: TRBD1; J: TRBJ1-2; size: -; DNA: TGTGCCAGCAGTCCCCCCGGACAGGGAGGGGCTAACTATGGCTACACCTTC; CDR3: CASSPPGQGGANYGYTF
V: TRBV18; D: TRBD1; J: TRBJ1-2; size: few; DNA: TGTGCCAGCTCACCAAAGGCTGACAGGGGGACATTCGGCTACACCTTC; CDR3: CASSPKADRGTFGYTF
V: TRBV28; D: -; J: TRBJ2-7; size: -; DNA: TGTGCCAGCAGTTTCGCCGGGATTCTATCCTACGAGCAGTACTTC; CDR3: CASSFAGILSYEQYF
V: TRBV10-3; D: -; J: TRBJ1-5; size: -; DNA: TGTGCCTCGTCCATTCCAGGGTCAGGCAATCAGCCCCAGCATTTT; CDR3: CASSIPGSGNQPQHF
V: TRBV9; D: TRBD1; J: TRBJ2-3; size: -; DNA: TGTGCCAGCAGCGAGGGGGCTTCCATGCCCACAGATACGCAGTATTTT; CDR3: CASSEGASMPTDTQYF
V: TRBV5-8; D: TRBD1; J: TRBJ2-1; size: -; DNA: TGTGCCAGCTCCAAGGGGGCGGATCGGAGAAGCAATGAGCAGTTCTTC; CDR3: CASSKGADRRSNEQFF
V: TRBV28; D: -; J: TRBJ2-3; size: -; DNA: TGTGCCAGCAGTTTCCCCGGACAGACTAGCACAGATACGCAGTATTTT; CDR3: CASSFPGQTSTDTQYF
V: TRBV7-2; D: TRBD1; J: TRBJ2-5; size: few; DNA: TGTGCCAGCAGCCGACAGGGGGAAGAGACCCAGTACTTC; CDR3: CASSRQGEETQYF
V: TRBV7-9; D: TRBD2; J: TRBJ2-1; size: -; DNA: TGTGCCAGCAGTCTCGGGTTAAGTAGCGGGAGGGCGGATGAGCAGTTCTTC; CDR3: CASSLGLSSGRADEQFF
V: TRBV28; D: -; J: TRBJ2-2; size: once; DNA: TGTGCCAGCAGTTTGATGGAGACCGGGAAGCTGTTTTTT; CDR3: CASSLMETGKLFF
V: TRBV2; D: -; J: TRBJ1-3; size: -; DNA: TGTGCCAGCAGTGAAGCTTCCAGGGGAAACACCATATATTTT; CDR3: CASSEASRGNTIYF
V: TRBV28; D: -; J: TRBJ1-1; size: few; DNA: TGTGCCAGCAGTCTGACAGTTAACACTGAAGCTTTCTTT; CDR3: CASSLTVNTEAFF
V: TRBV9; D: TRBD1; J: TRBJ2-7; size: -; DNA: TGTGCCAGCAGCGTTGGAGGGACAGGGTCCAACGAGCAGTACTTC; CDR3: CASSVGGTGSNEQYF
V: TRBV7-9; D: TRBD1; J: TRBJ2-7; size: -; DNA: TGTGCCAGCAGCTTTTTCGGACAGGGGGACTACGAGCAGTACTTC; CDR3: CASSFFGQGDYEQYF
V: TRBV28; D: -; J: TRBJ2-7; size: few; DNA: TGTGCCAGCAGCCGAAGGGGGTCCTACGAGCAGTACTTC; CDR3: CASSRRGSYEQYF